One T cell receptor beta chain is described in this entry. The sample comes from a study of technical replicates of blood from four donors. Libraries were prepared by immunoSEQ multiplex PCR; TCRdb keeps only in-frame clonotypes and omits some of them. The sample holds fewer than 80,000 clones, under 90% seen once. Looked up from germline, CDR1 is SGHRS and CDR2 is YFSETQ. Trimming removed 2 bases from V and 8 bases from J, with 8 bases in between. The CDR3 length is 12 residues. The sequenced material came from PBMCs. The gene calls are TRBV5-1 and TRBJ2-4, with D maybe TRBD1 (5 bases). The receptor comes from a human donor in good health. Some clones in this sample may be carry-over from other donors' samples. CDR3 residues: CASSLLGDIQYF. The CDR3 DNA follows: TGCGCCAGCAGCTTATTAGGGGACATTCAGTACTTC.